These 9 T cell receptor beta chains were sequenced from one sample in a study of blood T cell repertoires in COVID-19. The data were produced by immunoSEQ multiplex PCR, yet TCRdb's version contains in-frame clones alone and is incomplete. This sample yields fewer than 85,000 clones, of which about 92% are seen a single time; roughly 1% belongs to the top ten. The sequenced sample was peripheral blood. The receptors were sampled from a woman aged 50 to 60 in a cohort sampled during active COVID-19.

CDR3 in amino acids: CASSLGGLGPQHF. The CDR3 DNA sequence: TGTGCCAGCAGTTTAGGAGGGCTCGGTCCCCAGCATTTT. V gene TRBV28 combines with J gene TRBJ1-5; D is unresolved. Trimming shortened V by 2 bases and J by 10 bases, and 12 bases separated the two germline ends. CDR1 is MDHEN, CDR2 SYDVKM, per germline. The CDR3 runs to 13 residues.

The rearrangement uses TRBV28 and TRBJ1-2; D is unclear. CDR1 and CDR2 (germline): MDHEN, SYDVKM. There are 11 residues in the CDR3. Trimming left V 5 bases short and J 3 bases short, with 4 bases between. As DNA, the CDR3 is TGTGCCAGCAGTGGGCACTATGGCTACACCTTC. It specifies CASSGHYGYTF.

This chain links TRBV27 with TRBJ2-3, with TRBD2 as a possible D gene (5 bases). Trimming took off 3 bases at V and 4 bases at J, with 17 bases between the two ends. From germline, CDR1 is MNHEY and CDR2 SMNVEV (reference sequence). The CDR3 covers 16 residues. The CDR3 sequence: CASSFQAAAPPDTQYF. As DNA, the CDR3 is TGTGCCAGCAGTTTTCAAGCGGCCGCACCCCCAGATACGCAGTATTTT.

V usage is TRBV18 and J usage is TRBJ1-6, with 7 positions matching TRBD1. Germline CDR1 is KGHSH and CDR2 is LQKENI. The CDR3 is made up of 14 amino acids. J was trimmed by 7 bases and V by 3 bases; bases with no gene match: 3. The CDR3 here is CASSPGTDNSPLHF. CDR3 sequence (DNA): TGTGCCAGCTCACCTGGGACAGACAATTCACCCCTCCACTTT.

This clone was seen only once. The chain combines TRBV27 with TRBJ2-3, with 7 positions matching TRBD2. V shed 6 bases, J shed 6 bases, and the junction held 9 bases outside the gene matches. The CDR3 is 14 amino acids. CDR1 MNHEY and CDR2 SMNVEV come from the germline V gene (reference sequence). CDR3 in DNA: TGTGCCAGCAGCACTAGCGTTAAACGGGATACGCAGTATTTT. It translates to CASSTSVKRDTQYF.

This rearrangement joins TRBV6-4 to TRBJ2-1, with 9 bases fitting TRBD2. This CDR3 region has 20 residues. Germline values: CDR1 MRHNA, CDR2 SNTAGT. V shed 4 bases and J 2 bases; nucleotides not matched to a gene: 18. The CDR3 reads CASSVAPRPLAGNTYNEQFF. Written as DNA, the CDR3 is TGTGCCAGCAGTGTGGCCCCTAGGCCCCTAGCGGGGAATACCTACAATGAGCAGTTCTTC.

The rearrangement links TRBV5-1 to TRBJ2-2; tentative D call: TRBD2 (6 bases). The germline gives CDR1 SGHRS, CDR2 YFSETQ. The CDR3 is 16 residues long. Between the trimmed V and J ends, which lost 0 bases and 3 bases, there was a span of 12 bases. The CDR3 region is CASSLGVAEYTGELFF. The CDR3 DNA reads as TGCGCCAGCAGCTTGGGGGTAGCGGAATACACCGGGGAGCTGTTTTTT.

This clone has a handful of counts. The chain combines TRBV19 with TRBJ1-1; TRBD1 is a possible D gene (5 bases). V lost 5 bases to trimming and J lost 1 base, with 14 bases between them. The CDR3 contains 15 residues. Germline values: CDR1 LNHDA, CDR2 SQIVND (reference sequence). CDR3 DNA sequence: TGTGCCAGTAGTGCTTCGGCGCAGGGGAACACTGAAGCTTTCTTT. The encoded protein is CASSASAQGNTEAFF.

V and J are TRBV18 and TRBJ1-6; 9 nucleotides match TRBD1. This CDR3 is built from 16 residues. Germline CDR1 is KGHSH and CDR2 is LQKENI. After removal of 4 bases from V and 8 bases from J, the junction contained 9 bases not matched to a gene. CDR3 protein: CASSLGQGGFDSPLHF. In nucleotides, the CDR3 is TGTGCCAGCTCACTGGGACAGGGTGGATTCGATTCACCCCTCCACTTT.